These 25 T cell receptor beta chains share one sample of origin, sequenced in a study of neurological immune-mediated disorders. TCRdb fed the 5' RACE reads into MiXCR, producing one record per CDR3 protein. The sample holds roughly 38,000 distinct CDR3 sequences, 2.5% seen once. The sample taken for sequencing was PBMCs. These receptors were taken from a man under 40 with multiple sclerosis.

This clonotype came up a few times. A much larger clone differs from this one at a single base, so this may be a read error. Given the absence of the conserved phenylalanine or tryptophan at the CDR3 end, a read error is likely. J is TRBJ2-7 and V is TRBV6-5; 10 nucleotides match TRBD1. With V trimmed by 0 bases and J by 5 bases, 4 bases remained unmatched. CDR1 and CDR2 from the germline V gene are MNHEY and SVGAGI. The CDR3 is 15 amino acids. As DNA, the CDR3 is TGTGCCAGCAGTTACTCGGGACAGGGGAACCACGAGCAGTACATC. Translating it yields CASSYSGQGNHEQYI.

This clonotype was observed many times. This rearrangement joins TRBV25-1 to TRBJ1-5; weak D call: TRBD1 (5 bases). CDR1 is MGHDK and CDR2 is SYGVNS in the germline V gene. Trimming cost V 9 bases and J 2 bases, with 14 bases left between them. The CDR3 has 14 amino acids. The CDR3 protein is CASQPGSGNQPQHF. CDR3 bases: TGTGCCAGTCAACCAGGGTCTGGCAATCAGCCCCAGCATTTT.

The chain recombines TRBV27 with TRBJ2-7, with D perhaps TRBD1 (6 bases). V lost 5 bases to trimming and J lost 9 bases, with 17 bases between them. Looked up from germline, CDR1 is MNHEY and CDR2 is SMNVEV (reference sequence). This CDR3 has 13 residues. The CDR3 loop is CASSPRQAIGQYF. The CDR3 DNA reads TGTGCCAGCAGTCCACGACAGGCTATCGGGCAGTACTTC.

Points on this clonotype: A much larger clone differs from this one at a single base, so this may be a read error. Since no conserved phenylalanine or tryptophan closes the CDR3, a read error is the likely cause. J is TRBJ1-2 and V is TRBV4-1; weak D call: TRBD1 (5 bases). Germline V gives CDR1 MGHRA, CDR2 YSYEKL. The CDR3 totals 15 residues. Trimming cost V 0 bases and J 8 bases, with 16 bases left between them. The CDR3 sequence: CASSQERGSKYGYTV. CDR3 DNA sequence: TGCGCCAGCAGCCAAGAAAGGGGTAGTAAATACGGCTACACCGTC.

This clonotype was recorded many times. This rearrangement joins TRBV20-1 to TRBJ2-4; D may be TRBD2 (6 bases). The germline CDR1 and CDR2 sequences are DFQATT and SNEGSKA (reference sequence). The V end lost 2 bases, the J end lost 7 bases, and 15 bases lay between the germline ends. This CDR3 region has 14 residues. For the CDR3, the DNA is TGCAGTGCTAGACTCCTCGCGGGGCGGAACATTCAGTACTTC. Its protein is CSARLLAGRNIQYF.

In this sample, this clonotype turned up many times. CDR3 DNA sequence: TGTGCCACAAGTGCCTCGGACAGAAACACCGGGGAGCTGTTTTTT. It codes for CATSASDRNTGELFF. The chain combines TRBV6-6 with TRBJ2-2; D perhaps matches TRBD1 (6 bases). Trimming took 10 bases from V and 2 from J, leaving 17 bases between them. The CDR3 has 15 residues. Per the germline V gene, CDR1 is MNHNY and CDR2 is SVGAGI (reference sequence).

In its sample, this clonotype was seen many times. V and J are TRBV20-1 and TRBJ2-5; D gene unclear. The CDR3 runs to 10 residues. V shed 5 bases and J shed 2 bases, with 3 bases lying between them. CDR1 DFQATT and CDR2 SNEGSKA come from the germline V gene (reference sequence). The CDR3 region is CSAGQETQYF. CDR3 coding DNA: TGCAGTGCTGGTCAAGAGACCCAGTACTTC.

This clonotype appeared a few times. This clone may be a read error of a much larger clone one base away. The CDR3 ends on some other residue instead of the conserved phenylalanine or tryptophan, so this is likely a read error. The chain joins TRBV7-9 to TRBJ1-4, with D possibly matching TRBD1 (5 bases). Trimming cost V 5 bases and J 6 bases, with 13 bases left between them. Germline CDR1 and CDR2: SEHNR and FQNEAQ (reference sequence). The CDR3 is 14 residues long. The CDR3 spells CASSPSGADEKLFC. CDR3 bases: TGTGCCAGCAGCCCCTCCGGGGCGGATGAAAAACTGTTTTGT.

Ten or more counts support this clonotype. The chain joins TRBV4-3 to TRBJ1-2, with D perhaps TRBD1 (6 bases). The CDR3 has 13 amino acids. CDR1 and CDR2 (germline): LGHNA, YSLEER. Trimming took 1 base from V and 5 from J, leaving 8 bases between them. CDR3 in amino acids: CASSQVRGYGYTF. In nucleotides, the CDR3 is TGCGCCAGCAGCCAAGTCAGGGGTTATGGCTACACCTTC.

This clonotype was seen a few times. The chain couples TRBV5-1 to TRBJ2-1, with TRBD1 as a possible D gene (6 bases). The length of the CDR3 is 14 residues. V gave up 1 base and J gave up 7 bases, with 12 bases separating them. In germline, CDR1 is SGHRS, CDR2 YFSETQ. CDR3 DNA: TGCGCCAGCAGCTTGCCCTCACAGGGAAATGAGCAGTTCTTC. This sequence encodes CASSLPSQGNEQFF.

This clonotype was counted ten times or more. The CDR3: CASREGSGANVLTF. The CDR3 region has the DNA TGCGCCAGCAGAGAGGGCTCTGGGGCCAACGTCCTGACTTTC. V usage is TRBV5-1 and J usage is TRBJ2-6; TRBD2 might be the D (5 bases). Germline CDR1 and CDR2: SGHRS and YFSETQ. The CDR3 sequence is 14 residues long. The V end lost 5 bases, the J end lost 0 bases, and 6 bases lay between the germline ends.

The table lists this clonotype with a few counts. The rearrangement joins TRBV7-3 to TRBJ2-7; TRBD1 matches 7 bases. V dropped 5 bases and J dropped 1; count of bases not matched to a gene: 8. Germline CDR1 SGHTA, CDR2 FQGTGA. CDR3 length: 15 amino acids. CDR3 nucleotide sequence: TGTGCCAGCAGCACTCGAGGGGGCGGTTCCTACGAGCAGTACTTC. Encoded protein: CASSTRGGGSYEQYF.

This clonotype occurred many times. This chain joins TRBV5-5 and TRBJ2-1, with D perhaps matching TRBD2 (6 bases). CDR1 and CDR2 (germline): SGHKS, YYEKEE (reference sequence). V dropped 1 base and J dropped 6 bases, with 26 bases sitting between them. The CDR3 runs to 19 residues. The CDR3 here is CASSLRLLGGFIRVNEQFF. The CDR3 DNA reads TGTGCCAGCAGCTTGCGGCTACTGGGAGGCTTCATAAGAGTCAATGAGCAGTTCTTC.

This clonotype was found many times. The rearrangement uses TRBV5-6 and TRBJ1-5, with D perhaps TRBD1 (6 bases). V was pared by 1 base and J by 2 bases, with 10 bases between. The CDR3 sequence is 15 residues long. CDR1 and CDR2 from the germline V gene are SGHDT and YYEEEE. CDR3 in DNA: TGTGCCAGCAGCTTGCGGGGGCGCGGCAATCAGCCCCAGCATTTT. Amino acid sequence: CASSLRGRGNQPQHF. Together with reference TRBV5-6 and TRBJ1-5, the CDR3 gives the full variable domain: DAGVTQSPTHLIKTRGQQVTLRCSPKSGHDTVSWYQQALGQGPQFIFQYYEEEERQRGNFPDRFSGHQFPNYSSELNVNALLLGDSALYLCASSLRGRGNQPQHFGDGTRLSIL.

This clonotype was counted at least ten times. The chain couples TRBV20-1 to TRBJ2-5, with unresolved D. Looked up from germline, CDR1 is DFQATT and CDR2 is SNEGSKA (reference sequence). V was clipped by 6 bases and J by 5 bases, with 13 bases between them. The CDR3 spans 12 residues. The CDR3, as DNA: TGCAGTGCCTACCGACATCTCGAGACCCAGTACTTC. Translation: CSAYRHLETQYF.

This clonotype was found many times. This chain links TRBV2 with TRBJ2-3; unclear D gene. The CDR3 extends over 11 amino acids. Germline CDR1 reads SNHLY; CDR2 reads FYNNEI. Trimming took 3 bases from V and 5 from J, leaving 3 bases between them. Written as DNA, the CDR3 is TGTGCCAGCAGTGAGGGAGATACGCAGTATTTT. This sequence encodes CASSEGDTQYF.

The table lists this clonotype with many counts. CDR3 coding DNA: TGCAGTGCTAGGCCCCTAGCGGGGACCTACGAGCAGTACTTC. As protein: CSARPLAGTYEQYF. This sequence joins TRBV20-1 and TRBJ2-7, with 9 bases fitting TRBD2. The trim removed 3 bases at V and 2 bases at J, leaving 5 bases unmatched. The CDR3 length is 14 residues. CDR1 and CDR2 (germline): DFQATT, SNEGSKA (reference sequence).

This clonotype appeared many times. The chain employs TRBV5-1 and TRBJ1-1, with D possibly matching TRBD1 (6 bases). V gave up 4 bases and J gave up 4 bases, with 20 bases separating them. The CDR3 consists of 16 residues. The germline gives CDR1 SGHRS, CDR2 YFSETQ. CDR3 in amino acids: CASSSSVLTGGTEAFF. Written as DNA, the CDR3 is TGCGCCAGCAGCAGTTCCGTGCTGACAGGTGGCACTGAAGCTTTCTTT. Filled out from reference TRBV5-1 and TRBJ1-1, the complete variable domain reads KAGVTQTPRYLIKTRGQQVTLSCSPISGHRSVSWYQQTPGQGLQFLFEYFSETQRNKGNFPGRFSGRQFSNSRSEMNVSTLELGDSALYLCASSSSVLTGGTEAFFGQGTRLTVV.

This clonotype was seen ten or more times. The chain carries TRBV7-2 and TRBJ2-7, with D perhaps TRBD1 (6 bases). V lost 3 bases and J 3 bases, leaving 9 bases between the germline ends. CDR3 length: 13 residues. Germline CDR1 is SGHTA and CDR2 is FQGNSA. CDR3 loop: CASSFLTGYEQYF. CDR3 DNA sequence: TGTGCCAGCAGCTTTTTGACAGGCTACGAGCAGTACTTC.

This clonotype has a count of ten or more. The J gene is TRBJ2-1, the V gene TRBV12-3 or TRBV12-4; 11 nucleotides agree with TRBD1. CDR3 length: 16 amino acids. With 8 bases clipped from V and 0 bases from J, the junction kept 6 bases outside the gene matches. The CDR3 nucleotides are TGTGCCAGCCGGGACAGGGGGTTAAGCTCCTACAATGAGCAGTTCTTC. As protein: CASRDRGLSSYNEQFF.

This clonotype was detected ten times or more. The V gene is TRBV5-6, the J gene TRBJ1-4; D may be TRBD1 (5 bases). Germline V gene sequence: CDR1 SGHDT, CDR2 YYEEEE. The length of the CDR3 is 17 residues. Deletions cut 1 base from V and 2 bases from J, with 15 bases between. The CDR3 loop reads CASSLLFTEGTNEKLFF. In DNA form, the CDR3 reads TGTGCCAGCAGCTTGTTGTTTACGGAGGGGACTAATGAAAAACTGTTTTTT.

This clonotype was seen many times. This chain joins TRBV6-1 and TRBJ2-3; D gene ambiguous. Trimming removed 2 bases from V and 3 bases from J, with 6 bases in between. Germline V gene data show CDR1 as MNHNS and CDR2 as SASEGT. This CDR3 spans 13 amino acids. DNA of the CDR3: TGTGCCAGCAGTGAAAGGAGAACAGATACGCAGTATTTT. Amino acid sequence: CASSERRTDTQYF.

This clonotype was counted at least ten times. V and J are TRBV4-3 and TRBJ2-1; D tentatively reads TRBD1 or TRBD2 (5 bases each). The germline CDR1 and CDR2 sequences are LGHNA and YSLEER. The V end was cut by 4 bases, the J end by 7 bases, with 17 bases between. This CDR3 region has 15 residues. DNA of the CDR3: TGCGCCAGCAGCCTAGGGGACCCAGACCGAAATGAGCAGTTCTTC. This codes for CASSLGDPDRNEQFF.

The sample holds many counts of this clonotype. This chain joins TRBV5-6 and TRBJ1-3; TRBD1 aligns across 8 bases. Germline CDR1 SGHDT, CDR2 YYEEEE. CDR3 length equals 16 residues. V shed 0 bases and J 3 bases; nucleotides not matched to a gene: 5. The CDR3 DNA reads TGTGCCAGCAGCTTGGGGACAGGGTTGTTTGGAAACACCATATATTTT. This codes for CASSLGTGLFGNTIYF.

The chain recombines TRBV18 with TRBJ1-1, with 8 bases identical to TRBD1. This CDR3 region has 13 residues. J was trimmed by 5 bases and V by 4 bases; bases with no gene match: 3. CDR1 is KGHSH and CDR2 is LQKENI in the germline V gene. The CDR3 region has the DNA TGTGCCAGCTCACAGGGACAGGAGACTGAAGCTTTCTTT. It yields the protein CASSQGQETEAFF.